This paragraph reports one T cell receptor beta chain. Its target is unknown. Per germline, CDR1 SNHLY and CDR2 FYNNEI. The length of the CDR3 is 13 residues. The germline V and J ends were trimmed by 8 bases and 0 bases, with 11 bases remaining between them. The data derive from a study of cytomegalovirus exposure and HLA in healthy donors. Study outcomes and limitations: A previous analysis found most TCR beta V segments productive roughly 87% or roughly 30% of the time. Most TCR sequences proved rare, with some public TCRs found in many donors. In a later analysis, CMV-associated beta chains were mostly HLA-associated, it appeared.

The PCR used 60 Vbeta and 13 Jbeta primers. Original handling: A later analysis counted 65 million to 80 million unique TCR beta chains, 9.5 million to 13 million shared. TCRdb's copy holds only in-frame clones and misses some; the assay was immunoSEQ multiplex PCR. V, J and clone size derive from that table, while D and trimming were established from the DNA sequence. This sample yields more than 110,000 clones, of which more than 9.5% are seen a single time; less than 2% belongs to the top ten. The chain uses TRBV2 and TRBJ2-7; tentative D call: TRBD2 (5 bases). Sample: PBMCs. The sequence came from a man aged 45-65 years in good health and CMV-seronegative. The CDR3 coding sequence is TGTGCCAGCGGACTCTTCAGCTCCTACGAGCAGTACTTC. Translation gives CASGLFSSYEQYF. Using reference TRBV2 and TRBJ2-7 for the parts outside the CDR3, the full variable domain is EPEVTQTPSHQVTQMGQEVILRCVPISNHLYFYWYRQILGQKVEFLVSFYNNEISEKSEIFDDQFSVERPDGSNFTLKIRSTKLEDSAMYFCASGLFSSYEQYFGPGTRLTVT.